The 5 T cell receptor beta chains given below trace back to one sample, sequenced in a study of cytomegalovirus exposure and HLA in healthy donors. Clones were read by immunoSEQ multiplex PCR, and TCRdb kept only the in-frame ones, dropping some. The table includes some 120,000 clones, roughly 90% detected once. The sequenced material came from PBMCs. These receptors were collected from a woman under 30 in good health and CMV-seronegative.

The rearrangement links TRBV6-4 to TRBJ1-4; tentatively, D is TRBD1 (5 bases). The V gene's germline CDR1 is MRHNA and CDR2 SNTAGT. Trimming removed 7 bases at V and 8 bases at J, with 14 bases between. There are 13 residues in the CDR3. CDR3 protein: CASTSEAGEKLFF. CDR3 in DNA: TGTGCCAGCACTTCCGAGGCAGGGGAAAAACTGTTTTTT.

The CDR3 nucleotides read TGTGCCAGCAGTAATTTGGACAGGGGAGAGACCCAGTACTTC. The encoded protein is CASSNLDRGETQYF. The chain uses TRBV6-5 and TRBJ2-5; TRBD1 agrees at 9 bases. The J segment lost 4 bases and the V segment lost 5 bases, leaving 5 bases of the junction unmatched. CDR1 is MNHEY, CDR2 SVGAGI, per germline. The CDR3 extends over 14 amino acids.

The chain couples TRBV5-1 to TRBJ1-2; 7 bases map to TRBD1. CDR1 and CDR2 (germline): SGHRS, YFSETQ. This CDR3 comprises 11 residues. The V and J ends lost 4 bases and 11 bases, in that order; junction bases with no gene match: 5. The CDR3 DNA reads as TGCGCCAGCAGCCCAGGACAGGCGTACACCTTC. Protein sequence: CASSPGQAYTF.

The table lists this clone with a few counts. This chain links TRBV6-6 with TRBJ2-3; the D is unclear. The V and J ends lost 1 base and 4 bases respectively, with 6 bases between them. There are 13 residues in the CDR3. Looked up from germline, CDR1 is MNHNY and CDR2 is SVGAGI (reference sequence). In DNA, the CDR3 is TGTGCCAGCAGTTACTTTCAGTCAGATACGCAGTATTTT. This codes for CASSYFQSDTQYF.

The rearrangement links TRBV28 to TRBJ1-1, with D tentatively TRBD1 (5 bases). The V gene lost 1 base and the J gene lost 7 bases, with 10 bases spanning the gap. Germline V gene lookup returns CDR1 MDHEN and CDR2 SYDVKM. The CDR3 runs 13 residues. The chain's CDR3 is CASSLLSGGEAFF. As DNA, the CDR3 is TGTGCCAGCAGTTTATTATCCGGGGGTGAAGCTTTCTTT.